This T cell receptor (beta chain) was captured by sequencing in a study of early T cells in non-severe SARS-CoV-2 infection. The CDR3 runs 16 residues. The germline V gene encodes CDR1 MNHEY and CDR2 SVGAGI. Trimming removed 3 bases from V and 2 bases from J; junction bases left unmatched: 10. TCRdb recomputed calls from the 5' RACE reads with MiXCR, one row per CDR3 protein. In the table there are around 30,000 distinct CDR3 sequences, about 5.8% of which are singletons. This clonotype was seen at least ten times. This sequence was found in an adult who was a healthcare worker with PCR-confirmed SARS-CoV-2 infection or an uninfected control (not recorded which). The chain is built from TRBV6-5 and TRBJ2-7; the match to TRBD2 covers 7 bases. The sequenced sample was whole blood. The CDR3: CASSYFSASGTYEQYF. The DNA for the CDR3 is TGTGCCAGCAGTTATTTTTCGGCTAGCGGAACCTACGAGCAGTACTTC.